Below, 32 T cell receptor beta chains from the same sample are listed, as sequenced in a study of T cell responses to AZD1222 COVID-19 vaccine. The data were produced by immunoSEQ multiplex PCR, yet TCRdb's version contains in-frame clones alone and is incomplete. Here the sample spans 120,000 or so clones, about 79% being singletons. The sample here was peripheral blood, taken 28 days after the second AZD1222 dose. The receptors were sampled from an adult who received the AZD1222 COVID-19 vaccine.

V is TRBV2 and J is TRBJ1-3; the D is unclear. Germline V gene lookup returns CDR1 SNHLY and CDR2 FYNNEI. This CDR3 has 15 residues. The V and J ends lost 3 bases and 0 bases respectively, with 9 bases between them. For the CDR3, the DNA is TGTGCCAGCAGTGAGGAGCCGTACTCTGGAAACACCATATATTTT. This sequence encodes CASSEEPYSGNTIYF.

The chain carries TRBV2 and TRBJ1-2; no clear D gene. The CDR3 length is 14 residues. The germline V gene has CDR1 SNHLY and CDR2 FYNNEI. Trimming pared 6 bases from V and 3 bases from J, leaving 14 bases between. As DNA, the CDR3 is TGTGCCAGCAGCCACGGCCCGGTGGACTATGGCTACACCTTC. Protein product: CASSHGPVDYGYTF.

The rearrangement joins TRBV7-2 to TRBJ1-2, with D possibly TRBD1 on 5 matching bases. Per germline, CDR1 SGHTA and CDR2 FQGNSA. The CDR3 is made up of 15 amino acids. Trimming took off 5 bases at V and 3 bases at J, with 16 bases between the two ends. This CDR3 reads CASSPQWGVDYGYTF. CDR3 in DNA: TGTGCCAGCAGCCCTCAATGGGGCGTTGACTATGGCTACACCTTC.

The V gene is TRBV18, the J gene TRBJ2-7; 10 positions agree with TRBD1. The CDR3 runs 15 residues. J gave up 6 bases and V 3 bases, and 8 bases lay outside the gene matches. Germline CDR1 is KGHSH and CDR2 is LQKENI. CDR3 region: CASSPGGQGTFEQYF. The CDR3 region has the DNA TGTGCCAGCTCACCCGGGGGACAGGGGACGTTCGAGCAGTACTTC.

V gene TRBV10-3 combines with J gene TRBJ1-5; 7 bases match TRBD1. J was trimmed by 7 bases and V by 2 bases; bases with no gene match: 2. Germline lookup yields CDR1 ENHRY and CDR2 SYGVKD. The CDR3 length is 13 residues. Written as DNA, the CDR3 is TGTGCCATCAGTGAGGACAGGGAGCAGCCCCAGCATTTT. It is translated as CAISEDREQPQHF.

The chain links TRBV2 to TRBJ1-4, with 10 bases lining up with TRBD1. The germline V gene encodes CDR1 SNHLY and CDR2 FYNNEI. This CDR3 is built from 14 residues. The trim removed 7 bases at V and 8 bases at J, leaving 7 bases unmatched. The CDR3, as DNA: TGTGCCAGCACGAGACAGGGGGCCGGGGAAAAACTGTTTTTT. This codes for CASTRQGAGEKLFF.

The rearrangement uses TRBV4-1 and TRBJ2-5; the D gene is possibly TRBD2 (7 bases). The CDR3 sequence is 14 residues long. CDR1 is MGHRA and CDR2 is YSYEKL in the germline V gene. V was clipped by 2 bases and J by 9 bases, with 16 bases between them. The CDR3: CASSQTPIGGAQYF. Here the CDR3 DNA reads TGCGCCAGCAGCCAAACCCCAATAGGGGGGGCCCAGTACTTC.

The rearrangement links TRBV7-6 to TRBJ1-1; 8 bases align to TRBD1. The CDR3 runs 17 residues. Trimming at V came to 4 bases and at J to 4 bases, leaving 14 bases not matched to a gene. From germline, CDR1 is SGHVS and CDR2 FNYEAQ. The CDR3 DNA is TGTGCCAGCAGCTCGACTGACAGGGGCGGTCCGAGCACTGAAGCTTTCTTT. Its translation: CASSSTDRGGPSTEAFF.

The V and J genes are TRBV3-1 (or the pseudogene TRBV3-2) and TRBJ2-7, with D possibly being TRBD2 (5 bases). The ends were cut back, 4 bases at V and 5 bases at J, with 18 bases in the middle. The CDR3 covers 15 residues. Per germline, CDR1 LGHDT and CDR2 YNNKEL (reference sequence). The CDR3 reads CASSPPAAGAHEQYF. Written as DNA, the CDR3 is TGTGCCAGCAGCCCCCCTGCGGCGGGCGCCCACGAGCAGTACTTC.

This chain's CDR3 is CASSQGQHNNEKLFF. DNA of the CDR3: TGCGCCAGCAGCCAAGGGCAACACAATAATGAAAAACTGTTTTTT. The chain recombines TRBV4-1 with TRBJ1-4; D is unclear. Germline values: CDR1 MGHRA, CDR2 YSYEKL. Trimming removed 1 base at V and 4 bases at J, with 10 bases between. The CDR3 sequence is 15 residues long.

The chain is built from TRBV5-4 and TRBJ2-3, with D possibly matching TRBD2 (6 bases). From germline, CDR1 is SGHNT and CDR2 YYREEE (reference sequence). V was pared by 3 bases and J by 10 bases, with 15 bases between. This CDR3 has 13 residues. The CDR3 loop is CASSSPATGAQYF. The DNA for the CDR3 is TGTGCCAGCAGCTCCCCCGCAACGGGGGCGCAGTATTTT.

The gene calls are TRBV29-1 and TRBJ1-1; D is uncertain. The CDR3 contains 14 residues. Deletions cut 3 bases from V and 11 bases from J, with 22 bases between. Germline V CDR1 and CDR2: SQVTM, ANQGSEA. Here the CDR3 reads CSVEGSGRGDAAFF. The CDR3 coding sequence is TGCAGCGTTGAGGGCTCCGGTCGGGGTGACGCTGCTTTCTTT.

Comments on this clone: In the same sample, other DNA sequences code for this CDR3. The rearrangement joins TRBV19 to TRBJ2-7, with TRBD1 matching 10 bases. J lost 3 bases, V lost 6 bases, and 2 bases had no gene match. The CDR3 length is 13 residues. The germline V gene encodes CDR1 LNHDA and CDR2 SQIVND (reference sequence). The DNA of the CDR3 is TGTGCCAGTAGCCGGGACAGGGGCTACGAGCAGTACTTC. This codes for CASSRDRGYEQYF.

The chain's CDR3 is CASSLEPTSEQYF. CDR3 DNA: TGCGCCAGCAGCCTGGAACCTACTAGCGAGCAGTACTTC. This chain uses TRBV5-1 with TRBJ2-7; maybe TRBD2 (5 bases). In germline, CDR1 is SGHRS, CDR2 YFSETQ. The V and J ends lost 4 bases and 6 bases respectively, with 14 bases between them. This CDR3 is built from 13 residues.

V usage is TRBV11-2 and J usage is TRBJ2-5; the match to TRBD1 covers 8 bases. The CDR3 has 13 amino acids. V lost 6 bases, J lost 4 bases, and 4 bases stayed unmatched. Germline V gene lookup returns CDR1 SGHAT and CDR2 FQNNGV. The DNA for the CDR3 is TGTGCCAGCAGTCCAGGGGGCGCAGAGACCCAGTACTTC. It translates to CASSPGGAETQYF.

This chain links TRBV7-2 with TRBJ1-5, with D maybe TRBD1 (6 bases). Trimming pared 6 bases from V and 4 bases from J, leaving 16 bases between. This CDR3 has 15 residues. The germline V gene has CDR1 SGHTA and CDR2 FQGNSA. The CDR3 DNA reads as TGTGCCAGCAGTAATTTACAGGGCCAGAATCAGCCCCAGCATTTT. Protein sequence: CASSNLQGQNQPQHF. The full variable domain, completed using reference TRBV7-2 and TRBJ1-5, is GAGVSQSPSNKVTEKGKDVELRCDPISGHTALYWYRQSLGQGLEFLIYFQGNSAPDKSGLPSDRFSAERTGGSVSTLTIQRTQQEDSAVYLCASSNLQGQNQPQHFGDGTRLSIL.

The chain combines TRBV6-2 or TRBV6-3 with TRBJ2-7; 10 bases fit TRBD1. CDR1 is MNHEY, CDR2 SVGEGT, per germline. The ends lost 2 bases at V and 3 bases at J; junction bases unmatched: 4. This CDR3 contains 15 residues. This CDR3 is CASSYVGQGLYEQYF. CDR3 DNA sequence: TGTGCCAGCAGTTACGTGGGACAGGGGCTCTACGAGCAGTACTTC.

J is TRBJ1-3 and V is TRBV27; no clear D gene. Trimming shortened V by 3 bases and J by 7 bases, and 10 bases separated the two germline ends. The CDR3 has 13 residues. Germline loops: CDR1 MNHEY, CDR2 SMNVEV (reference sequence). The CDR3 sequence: CASSFGYGNTIYF. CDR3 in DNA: TGTGCCAGCAGTTTTGGGTATGGGAACACCATATATTTT.

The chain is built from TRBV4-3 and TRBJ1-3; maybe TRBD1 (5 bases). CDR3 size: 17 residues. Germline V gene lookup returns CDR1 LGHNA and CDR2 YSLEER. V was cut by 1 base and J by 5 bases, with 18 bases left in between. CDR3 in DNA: TGCGCCAGCAGCCAAGCTACGGGGCAAGGTGCAAGAAACACCATATATTTT. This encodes CASSQATGQGARNTIYF.

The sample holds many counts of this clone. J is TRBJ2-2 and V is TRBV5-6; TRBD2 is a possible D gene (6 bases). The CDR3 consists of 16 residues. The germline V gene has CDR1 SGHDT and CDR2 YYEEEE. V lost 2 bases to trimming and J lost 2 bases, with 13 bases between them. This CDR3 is CASSFPLGGNTGELFF. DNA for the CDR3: TGTGCCAGCAGCTTCCCCCTGGGGGGAAACACCGGGGAGCTGTTTTTT. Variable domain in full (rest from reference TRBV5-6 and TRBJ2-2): DAGVTQSPTHLIKTRGQQVTLRCSPKSGHDTVSWYQQALGQGPQFIFQYYEEEERQRGNFPDRFSGHQFPNYSSELNVNALLLGDSALYLCASSFPLGGNTGELFFGEGSRLTVL.

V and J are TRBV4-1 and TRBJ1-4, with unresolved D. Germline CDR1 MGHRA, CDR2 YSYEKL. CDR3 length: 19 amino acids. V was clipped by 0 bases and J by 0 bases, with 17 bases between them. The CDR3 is CASSQDRKTEYATNEKLFF. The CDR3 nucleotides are TGCGCCAGCAGCCAAGATCGTAAAACGGAATACGCAACTAATGAAAAACTGTTTTTT.

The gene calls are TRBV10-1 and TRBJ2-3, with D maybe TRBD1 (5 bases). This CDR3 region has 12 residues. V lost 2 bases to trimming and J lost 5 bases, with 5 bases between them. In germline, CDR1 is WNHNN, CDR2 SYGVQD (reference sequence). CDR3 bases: TGCGCCAGCAGTGAGAGGGGAGATACGCAGTATTTT. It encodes CASSERGDTQYF.

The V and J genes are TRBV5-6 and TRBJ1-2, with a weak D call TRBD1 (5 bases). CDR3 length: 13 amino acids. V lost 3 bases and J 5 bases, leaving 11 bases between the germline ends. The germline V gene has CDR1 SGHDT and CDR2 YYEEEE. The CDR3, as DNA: TGTGCCAGCAGCTCCCCGGAGGGGTATGGCTACACCTTC. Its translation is CASSSPEGYGYTF.

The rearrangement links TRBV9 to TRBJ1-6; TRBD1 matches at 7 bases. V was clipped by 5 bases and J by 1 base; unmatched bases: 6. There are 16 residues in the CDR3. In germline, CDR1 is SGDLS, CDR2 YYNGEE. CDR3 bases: TGTGCCAGCAGAAGACAGGGTAAATCCTATAATTCACCCCTCCACTTT. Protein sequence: CASRRQGKSYNSPLHF.

The CDR3 DNA reads TGTGCCAGCAGCTTCCAGGGGGCCTTTAGCGAGCAGTACTTC. As protein: CASSFQGAFSEQYF. The rearrangement links TRBV5-8 to TRBJ2-7; 8 bases align to TRBD1. The CDR3 is 14 residues long. Germline V gives CDR1 SGHTS, CDR2 YDEGEE. V shed 2 bases, J shed 6 bases, and the junction held 7 bases outside the gene matches. Full variable domain (missing parts from reference TRBV5-8 and TRBJ2-7): EAGVTQSPTHLIKTRGQQATLRCSPISGHTSVYWYQQALGLGLQFLLWYDEGEERNRGNFPPRFSGRQFPNYSSELNVNALELEDSALYLCASSFQGAFSEQYFGPGTRLTVT.

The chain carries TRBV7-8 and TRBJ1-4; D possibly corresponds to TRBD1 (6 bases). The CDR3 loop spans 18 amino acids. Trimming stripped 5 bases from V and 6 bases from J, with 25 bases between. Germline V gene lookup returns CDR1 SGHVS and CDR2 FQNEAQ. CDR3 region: CASSPRGDTRLRHEKLFF. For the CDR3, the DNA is TGTGCCAGCAGCCCTAGAGGGGACACGCGTTTAAGACATGAAAAACTGTTTTTT.

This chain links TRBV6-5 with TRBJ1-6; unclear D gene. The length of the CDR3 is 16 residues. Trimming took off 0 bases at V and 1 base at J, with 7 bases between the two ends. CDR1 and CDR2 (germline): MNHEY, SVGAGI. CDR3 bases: TGTGCCAGCAGTTACTCGAAACGTTCCTATAATTCACCCCTCCACTTT. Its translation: CASSYSKRSYNSPLHF.

The CDR3 region is CASSLTSGTDTQYF. The CDR3 coding sequence is TGTGCCAGCAGCTTGACCTCCGGCACAGATACGCAGTATTTT. The V gene is TRBV5-4, the J gene TRBJ2-3; no clear D. The germline V gene encodes CDR1 SGHNT and CDR2 YYREEE (reference sequence). The CDR3 has 14 residues. V was pared by 1 base and J by 1 base, with 7 bases between.

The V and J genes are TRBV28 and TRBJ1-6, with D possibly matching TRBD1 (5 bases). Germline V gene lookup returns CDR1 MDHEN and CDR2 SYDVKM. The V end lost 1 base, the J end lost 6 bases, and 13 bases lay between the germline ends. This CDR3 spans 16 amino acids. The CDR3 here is CASSLFSRDFNSPLHF. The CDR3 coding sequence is TGTGCCAGCAGTTTATTCTCCCGGGACTTTAATTCACCCCTCCACTTT.

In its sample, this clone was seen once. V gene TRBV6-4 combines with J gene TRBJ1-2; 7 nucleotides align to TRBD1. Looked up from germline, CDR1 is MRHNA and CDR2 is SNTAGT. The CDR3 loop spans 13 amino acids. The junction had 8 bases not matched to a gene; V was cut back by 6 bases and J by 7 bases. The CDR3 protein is CASRSQGLGGYTF. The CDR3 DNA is TGTGCCAGCAGATCACAGGGGCTTGGTGGCTACACCTTC.

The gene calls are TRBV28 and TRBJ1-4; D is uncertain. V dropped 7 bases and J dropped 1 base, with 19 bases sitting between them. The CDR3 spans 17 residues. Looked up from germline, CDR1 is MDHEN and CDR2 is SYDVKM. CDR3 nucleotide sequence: TGTGCCAGCACCTACCGAGAATTCCGACTAACTAATGAAAAACTGTTTTTT. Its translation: CASTYREFRLTNEKLFF.

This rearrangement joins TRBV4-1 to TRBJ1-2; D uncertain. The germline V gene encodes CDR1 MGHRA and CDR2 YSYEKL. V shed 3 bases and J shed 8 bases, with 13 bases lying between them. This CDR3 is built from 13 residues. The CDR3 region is CASSHLSSGGYTF. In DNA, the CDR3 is TGCGCCAGCAGCCACCTCTCGAGTGGGGGCTACACCTTC.